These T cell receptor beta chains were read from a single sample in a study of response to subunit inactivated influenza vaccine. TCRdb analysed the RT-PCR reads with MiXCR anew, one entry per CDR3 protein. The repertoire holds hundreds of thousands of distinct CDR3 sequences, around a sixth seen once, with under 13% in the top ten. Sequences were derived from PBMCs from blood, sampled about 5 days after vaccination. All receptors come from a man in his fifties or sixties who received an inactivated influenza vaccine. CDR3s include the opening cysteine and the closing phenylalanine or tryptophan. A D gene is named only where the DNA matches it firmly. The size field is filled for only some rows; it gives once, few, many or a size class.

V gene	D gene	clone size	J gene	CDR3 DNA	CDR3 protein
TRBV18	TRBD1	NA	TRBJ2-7	TGTGCCAGCTCTTTTGCAGACAGGGCTGGCGAGCAGTACTTC	CASSFADRAGEQYF
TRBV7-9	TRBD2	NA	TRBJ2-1	TGTGCCAGCAGCGTTCTAGCGGGAAGCTCCTACAATGAGCAGTTCTTC	CASSVLAGSSYNEQFF
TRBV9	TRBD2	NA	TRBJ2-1	TGTGCCAGCAGCGTAGTTAGCGGGAGGGCCGGTGAGCAGTTCTTC	CASSVVSGRAGEQFF
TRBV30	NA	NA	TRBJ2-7	TGTGCCTGGAGCCGACACGGGATTTCCTACGAGCAGTACTTC	CAWSRHGISYEQYF
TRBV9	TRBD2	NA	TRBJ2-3	TGTGCCAGCAGCGGCTCTAGCGGGGGTACAGATACGCAGTATTTT	CASSGSSGGTDTQYF
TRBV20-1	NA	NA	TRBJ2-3	TGCAGTGCTAGCCCGCAGGGGTGGACAGATACGCAGTATTTT	CSASPQGWTDTQYF
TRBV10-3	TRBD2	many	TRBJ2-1	TGTGCCATCAGTGACGGGGTAGCGGGAGTCTCCAGCAATGAGCAGTTCTTC	CAISDGVAGVSSNEQFF
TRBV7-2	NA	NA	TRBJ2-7	TGTGCCAGCAGCTTAGGACAGGCTAACTTCTACGAGCAGTACTTC	CASSLGQANFYEQYF
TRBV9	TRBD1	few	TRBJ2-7	TGTGCCAGCAGCGTAGAAGGGACAGCTTACGAGCAGTACTTC	CASSVEGTAYEQYF
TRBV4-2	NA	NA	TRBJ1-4	TGTGCCAGCAGCCAAGAGGGGCCAGCAGGGGAAAAACTGTTTTTT	CASSQEGPAGEKLFF
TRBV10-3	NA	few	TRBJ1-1	TGTGCCATCAGTGAGCCTGGGAGGCCTGAAGCTTTCTTT	CAISEPGRPEAFF
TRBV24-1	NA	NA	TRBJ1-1	TGTGCCACCAGACGAATGGGGGGTACTGAAGCTTTCTTT	CATRRMGGTEAFF
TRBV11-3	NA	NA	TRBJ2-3	TGTGCCAGCACGCGGAGGGCCACAGATACGCAGTATTTT	CASTRRATDTQYF
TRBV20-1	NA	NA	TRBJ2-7	TGCAGTGCTAGTACGGGTACCTACGAGCAGTACTTC	CSASTGTYEQYF
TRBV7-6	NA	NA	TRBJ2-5	TGTGCCAGCAGCTCACAGGGGAGGGAAAGGGAAGAGACCCAGTACTTC	CASSSQGREREETQYF
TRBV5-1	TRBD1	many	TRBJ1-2	TGCGCCAGCAGCGTGGCGGGGGGACAGTTTGTTGCGGATGGCTACACCTTC	CASSVAGGQFVADGYTF
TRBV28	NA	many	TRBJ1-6	TGTGCCAGCAGTTTGGCTAATTCACCCCTCCACTTT	CASSLANSPLHF
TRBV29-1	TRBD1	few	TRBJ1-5	TGCAGCGTTTCCCCCGGGACAGACAATCAGCCCCAGCATTTT	CSVSPGTDNQPQHF
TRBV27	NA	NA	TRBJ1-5	TGTGCCAGCAGTATGGGGGGCGGTGGCAATCAGCCCCAGCATTTT	CASSMGGGGNQPQHF
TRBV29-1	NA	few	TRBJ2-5	TGCAGCGTCTTCCTGACCTTCCAAGAGACCCAGTACTTC	CSVFLTFQETQYF
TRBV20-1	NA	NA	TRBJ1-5	TGCAGTGCTGAGGGACCCGGGCTTGGTCAGCCCCAGCATTTT	CSAEGPGLGQPQHF
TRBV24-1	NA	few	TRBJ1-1	TGTGCCACCAGTGATGTCGGAGGAACTGAAGCTTTCTTT	CATSDVGGTEAFF
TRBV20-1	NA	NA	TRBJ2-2	TGCAGTGCTAGAGGACTAGTGGCGGGAAGGCCTGCAAACACCGGGGAGCTGTTTTTT	CSARGLVAGRPANTGELFF
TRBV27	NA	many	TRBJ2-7	TGTGCCAGCAGTTTAGCGCCCACCTACGAGCAGTACTTC	CASSLAPTYEQYF
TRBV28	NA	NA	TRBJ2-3	TGTGCCAGCAGTCTCCCGTCTCCCGATACGCAGTATTTT	CASSLPSPDTQYF
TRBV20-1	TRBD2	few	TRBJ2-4	TGCAGTGCTTCGCGCGGGGGGAGCCTTGACATTCAGTACTTC	CSASRGGSLDIQYF
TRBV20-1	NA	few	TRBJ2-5	TGCAGTGCTAGAGATTACTGGGGGCAGGGGCAAGAGACCCAGTACTTC	CSARDYWGQGQETQYF
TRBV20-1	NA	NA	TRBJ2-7	TGCAGTGCTGCGGTCCGGAGCTCCTACGAGCAGTACTTC	CSAAVRSSYEQYF